This TCR beta chain was identified during a study of cytomegalovirus exposure and HLA in healthy donors. Whole-study context: Membership in the Caucasian-associated ancestry cluster was found for about four fifths of approximately 400 genotyped donors.

The PCR made use of 60 Vbeta and 13 Jbeta primers. Profiled with immunoSEQ multiplex PCR; TCRdb holds only in-frame clones, not every one. The sample contains some 150,000 clones, roughly 80% of which appear only once. The CDR3 length is 14 residues. Germline CDR1 SGHNT, CDR2 YYREEE (reference sequence). The V end was cut by 2 bases, the J end by 0 bases, with 7 bases between. Study-wide points: TRBV6-2, TRBV6-3 and some other V segments were excluded as indistinguishable. Using a false discovery rate of 0.05, a later analysis showed that around 16,000 TCR beta sequences were associated with HLA alleles. A later analysis reportedly identified an Asian-associated ancestry cluster as carrying fewer N-insertions than the roughly 700-donor mean.

On this clone itself: Its target is not known. Within the sample, other DNA sequences also encode this same CDR3.

The chain recombines TRBV5-4 with TRBJ2-3; a possible D gene is TRBD1 (6 bases). Sample: PBMCs. This TCR was recovered from a woman between 40 and 50 years old in good health and CMV-seronegative. The CDR3 is CASSLQGSTDTQYF. CDR3 DNA: TGTGCCAGCAGCTTACAGGGTAGCACAGATACGCAGTATTTT.